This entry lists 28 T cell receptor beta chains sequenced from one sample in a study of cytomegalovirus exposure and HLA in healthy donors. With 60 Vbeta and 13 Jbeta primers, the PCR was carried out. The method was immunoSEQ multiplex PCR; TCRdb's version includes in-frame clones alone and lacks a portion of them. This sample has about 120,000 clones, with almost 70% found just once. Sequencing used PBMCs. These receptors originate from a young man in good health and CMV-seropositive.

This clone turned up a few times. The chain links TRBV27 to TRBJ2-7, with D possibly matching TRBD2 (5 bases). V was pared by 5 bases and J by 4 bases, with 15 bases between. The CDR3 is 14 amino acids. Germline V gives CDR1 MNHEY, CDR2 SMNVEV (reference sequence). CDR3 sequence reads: CASSPQDLPYEQYV. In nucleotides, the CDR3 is TGTGCCAGCAGTCCTCAGGACTTACCTTACGAGCAGTACGTC.

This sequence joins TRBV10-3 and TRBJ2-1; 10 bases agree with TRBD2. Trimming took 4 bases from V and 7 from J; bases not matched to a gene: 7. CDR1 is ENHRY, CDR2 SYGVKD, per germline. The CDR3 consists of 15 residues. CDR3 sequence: CAISGPGLARNEQFF. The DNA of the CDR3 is TGTGCCATCAGTGGCCCGGGACTAGCGAGGAATGAGCAGTTCTTC.

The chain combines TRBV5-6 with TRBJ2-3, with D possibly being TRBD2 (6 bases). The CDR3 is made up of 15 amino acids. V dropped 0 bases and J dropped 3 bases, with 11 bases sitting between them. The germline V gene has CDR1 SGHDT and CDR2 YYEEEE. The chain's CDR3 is CASSLGAGTTDTQYF. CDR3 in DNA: TGTGCCAGCAGCTTGGGGGCGGGGACGACAGATACGCAGTATTTT.

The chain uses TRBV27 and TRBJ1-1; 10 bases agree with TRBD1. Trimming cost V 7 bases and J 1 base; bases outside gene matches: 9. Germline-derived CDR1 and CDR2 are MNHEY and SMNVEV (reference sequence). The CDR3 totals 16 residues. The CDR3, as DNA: TGTGCCAGCAAGAGGGACAGGGGTAGAGGGAACACTGAAGCTTTCTTT. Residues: CASKRDRGRGNTEAFF.

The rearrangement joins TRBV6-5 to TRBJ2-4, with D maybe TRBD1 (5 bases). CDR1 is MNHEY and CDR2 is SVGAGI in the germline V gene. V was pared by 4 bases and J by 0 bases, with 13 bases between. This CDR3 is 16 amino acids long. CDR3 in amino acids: CASSFDGHLAKNIQYF. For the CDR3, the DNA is TGTGCCAGCAGTTTCGACGGACACCTAGCCAAAAACATTCAGTACTTC.

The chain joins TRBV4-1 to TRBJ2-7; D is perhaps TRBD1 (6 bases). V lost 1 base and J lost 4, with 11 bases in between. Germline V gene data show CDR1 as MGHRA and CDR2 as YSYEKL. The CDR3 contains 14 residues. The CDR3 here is CASSQATQGYEQYF. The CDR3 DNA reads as TGCGCCAGCAGCCAAGCCACACAGGGATACGAGCAGTACTTC.

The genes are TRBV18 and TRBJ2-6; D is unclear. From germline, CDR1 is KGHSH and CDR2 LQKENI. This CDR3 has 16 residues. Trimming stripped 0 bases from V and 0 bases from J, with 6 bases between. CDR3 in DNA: TGTGCCAGCTCACCACCGGGCACCTCTGGGGCCAACGTCCTGACTTTC. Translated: CASSPPGTSGANVLTF.

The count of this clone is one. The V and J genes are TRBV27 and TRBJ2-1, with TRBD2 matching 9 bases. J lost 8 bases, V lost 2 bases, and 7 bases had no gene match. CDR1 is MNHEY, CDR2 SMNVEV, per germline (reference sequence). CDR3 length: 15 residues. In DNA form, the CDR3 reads TGTGCCAGCAGTTTAGCGGGAGGGCCTCTCTATGAGCAGTTCTTC. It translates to CASSLAGGPLYEQFF.

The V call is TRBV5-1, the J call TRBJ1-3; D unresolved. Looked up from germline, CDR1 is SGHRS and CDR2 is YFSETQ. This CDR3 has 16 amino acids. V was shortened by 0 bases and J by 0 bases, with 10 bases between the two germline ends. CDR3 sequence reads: CASSLGAGGSGNTIYF. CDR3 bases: TGCGCCAGCAGCTTGGGGGCGGGCGGCTCTGGAAACACCATATATTTT. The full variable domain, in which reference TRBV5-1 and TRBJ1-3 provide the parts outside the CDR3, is KAGVTQTPRYLIKTRGQQVTLSCSPISGHRSVSWYQQTPGQGLQFLFEYFSETQRNKGNFPGRFSGRQFSNSRSEMNVSTLELGDSALYLCASSLGAGGSGNTIYFGEGSWLTVV.

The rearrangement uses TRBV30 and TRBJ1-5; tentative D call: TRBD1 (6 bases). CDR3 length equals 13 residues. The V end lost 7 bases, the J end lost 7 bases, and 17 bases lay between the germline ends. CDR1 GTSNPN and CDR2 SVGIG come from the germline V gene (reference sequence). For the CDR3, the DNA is TGTGCCTCGACCGGGGGGGGCGGACAGCCCCAGCATTTT. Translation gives CASTGGGGQPQHF.

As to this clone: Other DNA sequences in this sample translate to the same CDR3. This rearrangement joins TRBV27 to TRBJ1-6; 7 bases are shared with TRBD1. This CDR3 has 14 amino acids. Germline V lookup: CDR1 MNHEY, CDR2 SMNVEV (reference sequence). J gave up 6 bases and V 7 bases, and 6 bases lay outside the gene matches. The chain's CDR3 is CASTWGQFNSPLHF. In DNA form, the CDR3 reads TGTGCCAGCACCTGGGGACAGTTTAATTCACCCCTCCACTTT.

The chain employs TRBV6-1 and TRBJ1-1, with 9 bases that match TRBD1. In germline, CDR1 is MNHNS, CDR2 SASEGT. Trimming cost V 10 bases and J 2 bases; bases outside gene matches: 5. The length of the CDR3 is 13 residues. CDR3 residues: CATRTGENTEAFF. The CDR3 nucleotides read TGTGCCACTCGGACAGGGGAAAACACTGAAGCTTTCTTT.

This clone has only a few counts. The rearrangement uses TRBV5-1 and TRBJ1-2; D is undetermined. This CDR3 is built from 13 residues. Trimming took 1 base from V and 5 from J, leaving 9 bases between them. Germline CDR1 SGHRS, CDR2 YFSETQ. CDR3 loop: CASSLIVEYGYTF. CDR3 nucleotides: TGCGCCAGCAGCTTGATCGTCGAGTATGGCTACACCTTC.

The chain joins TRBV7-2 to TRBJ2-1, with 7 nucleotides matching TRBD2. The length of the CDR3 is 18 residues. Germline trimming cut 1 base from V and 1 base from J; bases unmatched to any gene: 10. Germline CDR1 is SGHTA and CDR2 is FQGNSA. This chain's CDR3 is CASSLGDYLPSSYNEQFF. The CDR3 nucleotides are TGTGCCAGCAGCTTAGGGGACTACCTCCCCTCTTCCTACAATGAGCAGTTCTTC.

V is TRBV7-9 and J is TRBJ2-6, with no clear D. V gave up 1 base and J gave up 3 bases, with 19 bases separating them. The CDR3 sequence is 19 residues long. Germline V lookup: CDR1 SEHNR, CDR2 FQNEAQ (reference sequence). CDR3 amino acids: CASSLEPFDTLSGANVLTF. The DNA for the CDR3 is TGTGCCAGCAGCTTAGAACCGTTTGATACGTTGAGTGGGGCCAACGTCCTGACTTTC.

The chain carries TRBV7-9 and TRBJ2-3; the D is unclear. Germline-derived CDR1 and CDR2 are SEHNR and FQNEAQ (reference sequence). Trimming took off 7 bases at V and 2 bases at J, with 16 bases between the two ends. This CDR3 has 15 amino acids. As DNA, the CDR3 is TGTGCCAGCACCGAAGCTAGTCCCTACACAGATACGCAGTATTTT. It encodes CASTEASPYTDTQYF.

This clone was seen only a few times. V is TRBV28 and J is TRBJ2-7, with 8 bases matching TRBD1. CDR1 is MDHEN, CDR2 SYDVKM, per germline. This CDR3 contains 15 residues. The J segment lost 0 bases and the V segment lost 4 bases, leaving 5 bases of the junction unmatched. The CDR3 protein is CASSSRGLASYEQYV. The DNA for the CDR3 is TGTGCCAGCAGTTCCAGGGGGCTAGCCTCCTACGAGCAGTACGTC.

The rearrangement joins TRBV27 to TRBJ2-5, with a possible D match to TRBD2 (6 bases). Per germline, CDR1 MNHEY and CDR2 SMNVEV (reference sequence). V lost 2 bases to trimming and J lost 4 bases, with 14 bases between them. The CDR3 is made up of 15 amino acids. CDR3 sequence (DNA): TGTGCCAGCAGTTTAGTTGCGGGAAGAAGAGAGACCCAGTACTTC. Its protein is CASSLVAGRRETQYF.

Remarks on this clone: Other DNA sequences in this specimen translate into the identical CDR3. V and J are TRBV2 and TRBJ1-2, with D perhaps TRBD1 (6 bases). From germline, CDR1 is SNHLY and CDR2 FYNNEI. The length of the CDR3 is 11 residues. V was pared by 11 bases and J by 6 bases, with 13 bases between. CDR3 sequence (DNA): TGTGCCGGCCCAACAGGGAATGGCTACACCTTC. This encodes CAGPTGNGYTF.

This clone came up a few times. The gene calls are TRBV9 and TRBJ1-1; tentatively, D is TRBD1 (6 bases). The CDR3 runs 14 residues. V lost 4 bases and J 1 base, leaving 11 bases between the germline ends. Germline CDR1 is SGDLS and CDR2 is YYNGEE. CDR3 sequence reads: CASSSPQGNTEAFF. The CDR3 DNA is TGTGCCAGCAGCTCTCCACAGGGGAACACTGAAGCTTTCTTT.

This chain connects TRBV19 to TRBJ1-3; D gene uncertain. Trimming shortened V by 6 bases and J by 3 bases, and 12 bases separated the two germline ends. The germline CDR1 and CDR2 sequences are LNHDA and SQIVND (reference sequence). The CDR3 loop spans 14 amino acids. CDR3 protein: CASSESSGGNTIYF. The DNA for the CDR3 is TGTGCCAGTAGCGAGTCGAGTGGTGGAAACACCATATATTTT.

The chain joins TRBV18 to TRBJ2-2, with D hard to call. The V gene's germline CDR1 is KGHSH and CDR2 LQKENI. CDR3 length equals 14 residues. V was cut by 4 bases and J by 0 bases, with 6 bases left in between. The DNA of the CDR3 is TGTGCCAGCTCACTCGGGTCGAACACCGGGGAGCTGTTTTTT. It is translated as CASSLGSNTGELFF. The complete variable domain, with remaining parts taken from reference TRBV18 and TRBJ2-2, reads NAGVMQNPRHLVRRRGQEARLRCSPMKGHSHVYWYRQLPEEGLKFMVYLQKENIIDESGMPKERFSAEFPKEGPSILRIQQVVRGDSAAYFCASSLGSNTGELFFGEGSRLTVL.

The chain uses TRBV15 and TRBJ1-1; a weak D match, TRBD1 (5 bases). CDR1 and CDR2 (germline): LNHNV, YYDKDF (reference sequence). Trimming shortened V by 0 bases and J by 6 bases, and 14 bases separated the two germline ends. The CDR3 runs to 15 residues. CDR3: CATSRDGAVVAEAFF. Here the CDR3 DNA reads TGTGCCACCAGCAGAGATGGGGCAGTCGTAGCTGAAGCTTTCTTT.

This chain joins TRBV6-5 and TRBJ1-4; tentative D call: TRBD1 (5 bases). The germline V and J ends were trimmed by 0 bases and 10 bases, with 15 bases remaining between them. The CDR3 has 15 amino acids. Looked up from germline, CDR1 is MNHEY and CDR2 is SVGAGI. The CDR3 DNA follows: TGTGCCAGCAGTTACTCGATGGGGCGTATAGGAAAACTGTTTTTT. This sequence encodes CASSYSMGRIGKLFF.

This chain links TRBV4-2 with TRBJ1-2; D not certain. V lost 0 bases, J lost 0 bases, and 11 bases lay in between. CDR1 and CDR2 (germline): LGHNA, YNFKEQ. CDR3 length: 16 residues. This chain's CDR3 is CASSQDHNTANYGYTF. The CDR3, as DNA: TGTGCCAGCAGCCAAGATCACAACACAGCTAACTATGGCTACACCTTC.

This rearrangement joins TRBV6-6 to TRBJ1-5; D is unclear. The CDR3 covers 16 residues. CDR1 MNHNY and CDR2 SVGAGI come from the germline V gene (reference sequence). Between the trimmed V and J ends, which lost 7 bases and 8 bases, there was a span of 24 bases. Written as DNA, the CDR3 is TGTGCCAGCACCCACCGACGGGTAACCCGGGAGGAGCCCCAGCATTTT. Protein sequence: CASTHRRVTREEPQHF.

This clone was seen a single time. The CDR3 loop reads CASSGKHQAGGRYEQYF. CDR3 sequence (DNA): TGTGCCAGCAGCGGGAAGCATCAAGCGGGGGGGCGTTACGAGCAGTACTTC. The rearrangement joins TRBV7-2 to TRBJ2-7; 10 bases line up with TRBD2. J was trimmed by 4 bases and V by 5 bases; bases with no gene match: 14. Germline CDR1 reads SGHTA; CDR2 reads FQGNSA. CDR3 length: 17 residues. The full variable domain, its missing parts supplied by reference TRBV7-2 and TRBJ2-7, is GAGVSQSPSNKVTEKGKDVELRCDPISGHTALYWYRQSLGQGLEFLIYFQGNSAPDKSGLPSDRFSAERTGGSVSTLTIQRTQQEDSAVYLCASSGKHQAGGRYEQYFGPGTRLTVT.

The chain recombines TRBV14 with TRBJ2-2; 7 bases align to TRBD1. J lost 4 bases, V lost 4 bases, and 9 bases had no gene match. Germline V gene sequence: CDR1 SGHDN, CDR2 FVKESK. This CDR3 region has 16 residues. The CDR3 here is CASSPVQGLVTGELFF. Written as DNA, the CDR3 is TGTGCCAGCAGCCCCGTACAGGGGCTGGTCACCGGGGAGCTGTTTTTT.